This TCR beta chain was recovered during a study of blood T cell repertoires in COVID-19. Background on the study: PBMCs, B-cell-depleted T cells, or T cells were the source of the cDNA or gDNA that made up the material.

Cohort 3 donors counted as recovered after two negative PCRs, clearance, or resolved symptoms. This table comes from immunoSEQ multiplex PCR, and its TCRdb copy is limited to in-frame clones, with some not included. The sample yields about 180,000 clones, roughly 88% seen once. Germline CDR1 and CDR2: LGHNA and YNFKEQ. The CDR3 loop spans 15 amino acids. The V and J ends lost 1 base and 11 bases respectively, with 15 bases between them. The specimen sequenced was PBMCs or T cells enriched from blood (not recorded which). The rearrangement joins TRBV4-2 to TRBJ1-6; TRBD1 is a possible D gene (5 bases). This receptor was obtained from a woman aged 25 to 39 who had recovered from COVID-19. The CDR3 DNA reads TGTGCCAGCAGCCAAGGGGCCCTGGGAGGGGCACCCCTCCACTTT. Protein sequence: CASSQGALGGAPLHF.